This TCR beta chain was documented in a study of T cell responses to AZD1222 COVID-19 vaccine. Background on the study: Some second doses came at about 4 weeks and others at about 12 weeks; these were pooled.

The V and J ends lost 4 bases and 1 base, in that order; junction bases with no gene match: 2. This CDR3 is built from 15 residues. The germline gives CDR1 LGHDT, CDR2 YNNKEL (reference sequence). Data came from immunoSEQ multiplex PCR; TCRdb stores just in-frame clones and leaves some out. This table has tens of thousands of clones, about 87% appearing once. The sample here was peripheral blood, taken on day 0 of AZD1222 vaccination. This sequence originates from an adult in good health. This chain uses TRBV3-1 (or the pseudogene TRBV3-2) with TRBJ2-1; 9 nucleotides agree with TRBD1. The CDR3 DNA sequence: TGTGCCAGCAGCCGACAGGGGGGGTCCTACAATGAGCAGTTCTTC. This sequence encodes CASSRQGGSYNEQFF.